Listed here is a single T cell receptor beta chain. The data originate from a study of CD8 T cells in Susac syndrome. Random hexamers were used to reverse transcribe an amount of roughly 0.45 to 1 ug RNA. TCRdb re-analysed the immunoSEQ multiplex PCR reads in MiXCR, keeping a single row per CDR3 protein. Of about 300,000 distinct CDR3 sequences in the sample, 70% to 90% were seen once. The sample comprised CD8+ T cells from PBMCs. This receptor was identified in a human donor with multiple sclerosis.

CDR3: CATKLGTDPMNTEAFF. DNA of the CDR3: TGTGCCACCAAACTCGGGACCGACCCTATGAACACTGAAGCTTTCTTT. The V call is TRBV24-1, the J call TRBJ1-1; D might be TRBD1 (5 bases). V was cut by 8 bases and J by 0 bases, with 18 bases left in between. CDR1 KGHDR and CDR2 SFDVKD come from the germline V gene. CDR3 size: 16 residues.